A single sample gave rise to the 3 T cell receptor beta chains below, sequenced in a study of blood T cell repertoires in COVID-19. Repertoires were generated with immunoSEQ multiplex PCR, while TCRdb's copy carries only in-frame clones and drops some. The repertoire consists of 87,000 or so clones, with around 87% occurring once and the leading ten covering 4.5% to 5%. The sequencing sample was made of peripheral blood. The source is an elderly woman with acute or convalescent COVID-19.

The genes are TRBV6-1 and TRBJ2-3; D possibly corresponds to TRBD1 (6 bases). The length of the CDR3 is 14 residues. V was shortened by 7 bases and J by 0 bases, with 11 bases between the two germline ends. Germline CDR1 is MNHNS and CDR2 is SASEGT. CDR3 DNA: TGTGCCAGCACTAGGGACACCAGCACAGATACGCAGTATTTT. This gives the protein CASTRDTSTDTQYF.

The chain combines TRBV10-3 with TRBJ1-6, with D possibly TRBD1 on 5 matching bases. CDR3 length: 16 amino acids. V lost 6 bases to trimming and J lost 9 bases, with 21 bases between them. Germline loops: CDR1 ENHRY, CDR2 SYGVKD. The CDR3 DNA sequence: TGTGCCATCAGGCAGGAGGGGCGAGGGTCCGGTTCACCCCTCCACTTT. The encoded protein is CAIRQEGRGSGSPLHF.

The chain joins TRBV7-8 to TRBJ1-1; 10 bases are a match to TRBD1. The CDR3 loop spans 14 amino acids. Trimming took 4 bases from V and 5 from J; bases not matched to a gene: 4. The germline V gene encodes CDR1 SGHVS and CDR2 FQNEAQ. CDR3 sequence (DNA): TGTGCCAGCAGCTCGGGACAGGGGAGGACTGAAGCTTTCTTT. Amino acids: CASSSGQGRTEAFF.